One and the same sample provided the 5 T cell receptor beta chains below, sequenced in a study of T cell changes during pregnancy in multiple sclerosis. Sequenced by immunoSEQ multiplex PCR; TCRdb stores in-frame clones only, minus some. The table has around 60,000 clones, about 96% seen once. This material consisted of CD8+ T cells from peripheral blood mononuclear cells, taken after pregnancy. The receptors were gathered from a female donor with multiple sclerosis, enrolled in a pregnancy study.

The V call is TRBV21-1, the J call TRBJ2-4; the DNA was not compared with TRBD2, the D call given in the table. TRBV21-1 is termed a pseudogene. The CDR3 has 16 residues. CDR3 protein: CASEAPGGVAKNIQYF. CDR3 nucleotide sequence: TGTGCCAGCGAAGCCCCGGGGGGGGTGGCCAAAAACATTCAGTACTTC.

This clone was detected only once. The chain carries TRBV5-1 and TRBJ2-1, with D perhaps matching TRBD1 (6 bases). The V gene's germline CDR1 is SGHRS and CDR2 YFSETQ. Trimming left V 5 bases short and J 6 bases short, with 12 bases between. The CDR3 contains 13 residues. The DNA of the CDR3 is TGCGCCAGCAGTACGGACAGCTTCAATGAGCAGTTCTTC. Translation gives CASSTDSFNEQFF. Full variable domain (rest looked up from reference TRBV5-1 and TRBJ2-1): KAGVTQTPRYLIKTRGQQVTLSCSPISGHRSVSWYQQTPGQGLQFLFEYFSETQRNKGNFPGRFSGRQFSNSRSEMNVSTLELGDSALYLCASSTDSFNEQFFGPGTRLTVL.

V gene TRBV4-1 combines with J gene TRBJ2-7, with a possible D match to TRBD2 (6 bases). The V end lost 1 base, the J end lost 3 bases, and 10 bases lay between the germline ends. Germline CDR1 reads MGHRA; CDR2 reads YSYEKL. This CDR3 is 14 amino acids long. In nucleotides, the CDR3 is TGCGCCAGCAGCCAAGTGTCCGGGGGCTACGAGCAGTACTTC. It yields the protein CASSQVSGGYEQYF.

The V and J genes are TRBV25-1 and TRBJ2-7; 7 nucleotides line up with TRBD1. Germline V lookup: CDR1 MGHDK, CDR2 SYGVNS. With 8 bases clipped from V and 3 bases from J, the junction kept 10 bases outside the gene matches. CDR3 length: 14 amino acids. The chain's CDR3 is CASATGTDIYEQYF. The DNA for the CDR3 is TGTGCCAGCGCGACCGGGACAGATATCTACGAGCAGTACTTC.

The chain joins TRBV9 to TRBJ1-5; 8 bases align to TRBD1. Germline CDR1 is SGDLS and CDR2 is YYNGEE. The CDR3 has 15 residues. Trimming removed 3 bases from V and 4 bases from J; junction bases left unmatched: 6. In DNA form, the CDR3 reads TGTGCCAGCAGCGCCGCAGGGGGCTCGAATCAGCCCCAGCATTTT. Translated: CASSAAGGSNQPQHF. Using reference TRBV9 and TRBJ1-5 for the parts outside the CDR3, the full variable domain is DSGVTQTPKHLITATGQRVTLRCSPRSGDLSVYWYQQSLDQGLQFLIQYYNGEERAKGNILERFSAQQFPDLHSELNLSSLELGDSALYFCASSAAGGSNQPQHFGDGTRLSIL.